This T cell receptor beta chain emerged from a study of cytomegalovirus exposure and HLA in healthy donors (dated by TCRdb to the late 2010s). In terms of the full investigation: In an earlier analysis of about 560 of the donors, 250 to 300 Gb of sequence data and 90 million to 120 million unique TCR beta sequences from approximately 180 million T cells were reported. About 320 gigabases of sequencing data and 70 million to 100 million unique TCR sequences were included in an early release covering about 700 HLA-typed donors. Of the roughly 400 genotyped donors, approximately 83% fell in the genetic ancestry cluster associated with self-reported Caucasian donors. The aim of the study was to test whether cataloging public T cell receptors could identify signatures of past pathogen exposure. The T cell repertoires of 700 or so subjects were profiled by immunosequencing and related to cytomegalovirus serostatus. A separate validation cohort of 100 to 150 different subjects was used in addition to the 666-subject first cohort. The study combined high-throughput TCR immunosequencing, statistical association of individual TCRs with disease status, and machine learning to predict cytomegalovirus infection status. In a later analysis, previously published TCR beta repertoires from 600 to 850 donors were re-analyzed and high-resolution HLA genotyping was added so that TCR occurrence patterns could be studied. Rather than using new phenotypic data, the later analysis identified candidate immune exposures from TCR beta sequences and from how often those sequences occurred across donors. An earlier analysis of several hundred of the donors used high-throughput TCR beta sequencing to judge whether each TCR beta V gene segment behaved as functional or pseudogenic. Donor age, sex, ethnicity and CMV serostatus were collected together with the repertoire data. A later genetic analysis used genome-wide SNP genotypes for about 60% of the roughly 700 donors, treating that subset as a discovery cohort. Every discovery cohort repertoire had been produced on one sequencing platform. Class I and class II HLA loci were covered by the typing at four-digit resolution. Typing coverage differed by locus: A, B, C, DRB1 and DQB1 were typed in roughly 620-630 donors, DQA1 in 522, DPA1 in 600 to 610, and DPB1 in 472. A handful of DR-DQ haplotypes were handled as single units for association and clustering because linkage in the cohort was strong. Across approximately 400 genotyped donors of the cohort, an average of about 200,000 unique TCR beta nucleotide sequences per donor were sequenced, and about a sixth of those sequences were non-productive. General findings and caveats noted by the study authors: In this cohort, only TCR beta chains were sequenced, and detectable features were limited by the absence of alpha or paired-chain data. Broadly in line with IMGT annotations, most TCR beta V segments showed up in productive rearrangements about 90% or about 30% of the time in an earlier analysis of some 590 of the donors. For the cohort, immune exposure information was limited to CMV serostatus. In vitro tests confirmed that a few of the cytomegalovirus-associated TCR beta chains recognize cytomegalovirus antigens. The study gave a list of roughly 150 TCR beta chains associated with cytomegalovirus. Some IMGT-functional V segments, including TRBV6-2 and TRBV6-3, could not be distinguished by the 87-base-pair reads and were therefore excluded. A later genetic analysis associated a missense DCLRE1C variant with V-gene and J-gene trimming of TCR beta chains, and an independent cohort replicated the association. When HLA alleles, especially DR and DQ, strongly co-occurred, TCR associations were difficult to assign to individual alleles. A later analysis found that HLA-associated TCR beta chains were more clonally expanded and had lower generation probabilities than equally common non-associated chains. A later analysis associated about 17,000 TCR beta sequences with specific HLA alleles at a false discovery rate of 0.05. Because counts were too low, roughly 18 rarely observed V segments, including chromosome 9 orphons, were left out of the earlier analysis of approximately 500 of the donors. Sequencing depth was assumed to be roughly uniform across donors in the presence/absence analyses, though that assumption may not hold. In a later genetic analysis, fewer N-insertions in productive TCRs were reported among donors in an Asian-associated ancestry cluster than the 666-donor mean. Because HLA typing was unavailable for some donors at each locus, only the typed subset was used in association tests. In a later analysis, most CMV-associated TCR beta chains were found to appear HLA-restricted, with HLA associations seemingly driven largely by CMV exposure. Most TCR sequences were observed very rarely across donors, whereas some public TCRs were present in many individuals. The classifier was reported to diagnose cytomegalovirus status with high specificity and sensitivity in both the original cohort and the validation cohort. Linkage disequilibrium might explain the correlated functional status among segregating V segments, but an unknown experimental factor could not be ruled out. It was suggested by the authors that the approach could potentially be generalized to other disease states and immunological phenotypes. In a later analysis, TCR association rates were found to vary across HLA loci, with the most associated TCRs seen for DRB1 alleles and the fewest for HLA-C alleles. In a later analysis, several top co-occurrence clusters were reported to appear linked to parvovirus B19, influenza, CMV and Epstein-Barr virus. A further reported finding was that TCR beta sequences accurately predicted the HLA-A and HLA-B alleles for most subjects in the first cohort. The sequencing pipeline was judged likely to have produced a cluster of highly shared sequence variants as a technical artifact.

The library was produced with the immunoSEQ multiplex PCR assay. For the multiplex PCR, a mixture combining 60 forward primers for TCR Vbeta segments and 13 reverse primers for TCR Jbeta segments was used. The CDR3 region of rearranged TCR beta genes was amplified from genomic DNA with a multiplex PCR assay. Amplified TCR beta libraries were sequenced as 87-base-pair reads on the Illumina HiSeq System. In the original analysis: A later analysis counted tens of millions of unique TCR beta chains across the 666 repertoires, and 10 million to 12 million of these chains were shared by at least two donors. Raw reads were error-corrected and collapsed into unique sequences by a nearest-neighbor algorithm in which closely related sequences were merged to remove PCR and sequencing errors. CDR3 sequences were aligned to IMGT reference sequences to assign V, D and J gene segments. For a sequence to be retained, a match of at least six nucleotides to both a V gene segment and a J gene segment was required. Rearrangements were classified as productive when the CDR3 lacked stop codons and remained in frame with V and J, and all other rearrangements were classified as non-productive. Following IMGT convention, CDR3 was defined as the stretch from the second conserved V-encoded cysteine up to the conserved J-encoded phenylalanine. Sequences without an unambiguous match to a single V gene segment were excluded from the earlier analysis of about 640 of the donors. In an earlier analysis of 587 of the donors, V segments were called functional above 56.7% productive rearrangements and were called segregating when the between-donor standard deviation exceeded 5%. To diagnose cytomegalovirus status from the catalog of TCR beta chain sequences, a statistical classification framework was built. In a later analysis, TCR nucleotide sequences were compared against IMGT/GENE-DB human TR gene sequences so that V and J genes could be assigned. Using the TCRdist pipeline, a later analysis assigned CDR3 sequences along with most-parsimonious VDJ recombination scenarios. In a later analysis, each TCR beta chain was defined by its CDR3 amino acid sequence together with its V-gene family, and reads without a unique V-gene family were excluded. As a way to deal with suspected cross-contamination and a sequencing artifact, a later analysis dropped hundreds of nucleotide sequences that were highly shared and had low generation probability. A later analysis calculated a clonal expansion index for each public chain from normalized within-repertoire ranks of inferred template counts. A later analysis computed generation probabilities with a VDJ recombination model fitted to out-of-frame rearrangements, and checked the results against IGoR. Hypergeometric tests were used in a later analysis to score TCR-TCR, TCR-HLA and TCR-CMV co-occurrence, with a repertoire-size bias correction applied to the TCR pairs. In a later analysis, false discovery rates were estimated by permuting HLA or CMV assignments 20 times. In a later analysis, co-occurring TCRs were grouped with DBSCAN, and TCRdist sequence similarity was added when clustering was performed within HLA-allele-positive subsets. Repertoires with fewer than 30,000 or more than 120,000 public chains, plus five repertoires with anomalous nucleotide sharing, were excluded from co-occurrence clustering. The table comes from immuneACCESS by way of TCRdb, which keeps in-frame sequences with V and J called. Part of the clones is missing from these tables; in studies checked, under half for an unresolved V gene and the rest for unknown reasons. That table gives V, J and clone size, and the DNA gave D and trimming. A total of about 130,000 clones appear in this sample, over 70% of them only once. Of the sample, about 1.8% falls within the top ten clones.

In total, 630 or so healthy bone marrow donors made up the cohort. At the time of sampling, every cohort member was nominally healthy, though immune exposures that went unrecorded were likely present. The donor was CMV seronegative and belonged to the group of more than 300 seronegative cohort members. A peripheral blood sample was provided by each donor, and peripheral blood mononuclear cells were used for TCR beta sequencing. The Qiagen DNeasy Blood Extraction Kit was used to extract genomic DNA from the blood cell samples. As encoded in the germline V gene, CDR1 is LGHNA while CDR2 is YNFKEQ. Reading from cysteine to phenylalanine, the CDR3 counts 19 amino acids. Of the read, only the CDR3 DNA is kept; its 57 bases are in frame from base 1. The junction shows trimming of 1 base on V and 2 bases on J, and the gene matches do not reach 10 bases of it. Comments on this clone: There is no known antigen for this receptor. No base-level quality is on record; no much larger clone is a single base apart.

This receptor was obtained from a woman between 40 and 50 years old in good health and CMV-seronegative. The sequencing input was PBMCs. Here the chain combines TRBV4-2 and TRBJ2-7, with 14 junctional bases fitting TRBD2. The CDR3 reads CASSQVQTSGGDRTYEQYF. The DNA sequence reads TGTGCCAGCAGCCAAGTTCAGACTAGCGGGGGGGATAGAACCTACGAGCAGTACTTC.